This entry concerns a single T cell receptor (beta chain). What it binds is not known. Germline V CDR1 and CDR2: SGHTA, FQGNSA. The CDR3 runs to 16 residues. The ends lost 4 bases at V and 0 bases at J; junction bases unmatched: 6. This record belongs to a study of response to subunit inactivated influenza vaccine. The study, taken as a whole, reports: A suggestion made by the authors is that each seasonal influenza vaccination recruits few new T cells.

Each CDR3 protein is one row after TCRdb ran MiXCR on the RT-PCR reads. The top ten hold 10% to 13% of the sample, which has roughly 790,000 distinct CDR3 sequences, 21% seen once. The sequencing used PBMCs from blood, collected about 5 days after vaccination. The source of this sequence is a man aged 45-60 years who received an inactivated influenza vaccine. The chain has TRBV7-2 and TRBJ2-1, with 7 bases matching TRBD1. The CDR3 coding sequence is TGTGCCAGCAGCTCCCCCAGGGGGAGCTCCTACAATGAGCAGTTCTTC. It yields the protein CASSSPRGSSYNEQFF.